A selection of T cell receptor beta chains follows, all from one sample in a study of response to subunit inactivated influenza vaccine. TCRdb fed the RT-PCR reads into MiXCR, producing one record per CDR3 protein. The profile covers hundreds of thousands of distinct CDR3 sequences, with approximately 15% appearing a single time and roughly 10% taken by the ten largest. Source: PBMCs from blood, taken roughly 12 days after vaccination. These receptors originate from a man aged 50 to 60 who received an inactivated influenza vaccine. Both conserved end residues are part of each CDR3. The D gene is left open where the match is weak. Clone size appears in some rows only: once, few, many, or a class for an expanded clone.

clone size	D gene	V gene	J gene	CDR3 DNA	CDR3 protein
NA	NA	TRBV9	TRBJ2-2	TGTGCCAGCAGCGTATTGGGGAGGGACACCGGGGAGCTGCTTTTT	CASSVLGRDTGELLF
few	TRBD2	TRBV6-2/TRBV6-3	TRBJ2-7	TGTGCCAGCAGTTCCTACGGGAGGCACGAGCAGTACTTC	CASSSYGRHEQYF
few	NA	TRBV7-2	TRBJ2-7	TGTGCCAGCAGCGCCGGAGGGTCTCAGTACTTC	CASSAGGSQYF
NA	TRBD1	TRBV4-2	TRBJ2-7	TGTGCCAGCAGCCCTTCCGGAGGACAGGGGGGCGAGCAGTACTTC	CASSPSGGQGGEQYF
NA	TRBD2	TRBV10-3	TRBJ2-7	TGTGCCATCAGTGACCGGACTAGCGGGGGTTACGAGCAGTACTTC	CAISDRTSGGYEQYF
NA	TRBD2	TRBV7-6	TRBJ2-1	TGTGCCAGCAGCCCCCTGCTAGCGGGGGATTCCTACAATGAGCAGTTCTTC	CASSPLLAGDSYNEQFF
few	NA	TRBV7-9	TRBJ1-2	TGTGCCAGCAGCTTCGGGCCGGCGGATGGCTACACCTTC	CASSFGPADGYTF
few	NA	TRBV27	TRBJ2-3	TGTGCCAGCACCCCCCGATACAGGGCCCGCGGAGATACGCAGTATTTT	CASTPRYRARGDTQYF
NA	NA	TRBV10-3	TRBJ1-3	TGTGCCATTACGGCTTTCTCTGGAAACACCATATATTTT	CAITAFSGNTIYF
NA	TRBD2	TRBV10-3	TRBJ2-3	TGTGCCATCAGTGATCTAGCGGGGAGTTATACGCAGTATTTT	CAISDLAGSYTQYF
once	NA	TRBV11-1	TRBJ1-2	TGTGCCAGCAGCTTAAGCCCGGACAGAAACTATGGCTACACCTTC	CASSLSPDRNYGYTF
few	TRBD1	TRBV24-1	TRBJ2-3	TGTGCCACCAGTGACCGGGACAGTAAACATACGCAGTATTTT	CATSDRDSKHTQYF
many	NA	TRBV5-1	TRBJ2-7	TGCGCCAGCAGCTTGATACAGGGCCCCTACGAGCAGTACTTC	CASSLIQGPYEQYF
NA	NA	TRBV6-2/TRBV6-3	TRBJ1-1	TGTGCCAGCAGTTACTCGACAGGTGGAACCAGGACTGAAGCTTTCTTT	CASSYSTGGTRTEAFF
few	TRBD1	TRBV5-5	TRBJ2-2	TGTGCCAGCAGCCAAGGGACAGGGGGCTTGACCGGGGAGCTGTTTTTT	CASSQGTGGLTGELFF
NA	NA	TRBV12-3/TRBV12-4	TRBJ1-1	TGTGCCAGCAGTTTAGTGTCCTGGGGCACTGAAGCTTTCTTT	CASSLVSWGTEAFF
few	TRBD2	TRBV7-2	TRBJ2-4	TGTGCCAGCAGCTTAACAGGACTAGTTGGTTCTAAAAACATTCAGTACTTC	CASSLTGLVGSKNIQYF
few	TRBD2	TRBV7-3	TRBJ2-1	TGTGCCAGCAGTCGACCCGGGACTAGCGGGAGGGTCAATGAGCAGTTCTTC	CASSRPGTSGRVNEQFF
many	TRBD2	TRBV5-1	TRBJ2-3	TGCGCCAGCAGCTTGGCTAGCGGGAGAGCAGATACGCAGTATTTT	CASSLASGRADTQYF
NA	NA	TRBV6-2/TRBV6-3	TRBJ2-1	TGTGCCAGCAGTCTAATGGGTGGTGAGCAGTTCTTC	CASSLMGGEQFF
few	NA	TRBV10-3	TRBJ1-5	TGTGCCATCAGTGAGTCCCGGGACACCCTGCATTTT	CAISESRDTLHF
few	NA	TRBV12-3/TRBV12-4	TRBJ2-1	TGTGCCAGCACCACGGGGCTGGATGAGCAGTTCTTC	CASTTGLDEQFF
few	TRBD1	TRBV2	TRBJ2-4	TGTGCCAGCAGTTCTCCGGGACAGTTAGCCAAAAACATTCAGTACTTC	CASSSPGQLAKNIQYF
NA	NA	TRBV20-1	TRBJ1-5	TGCAGTGCTAGAGACGATAGCAATCAGCCCCAGCATTTT	CSARDDSNQPQHF
NA	NA	TRBV7-8	TRBJ1-5	TGTGCCAGCAGCCCACTGGGGGTGGGTCAGCCCCAGCATTTT	CASSPLGVGQPQHF
NA	NA	TRBV9	TRBJ1-6	TGTGCCAGCAGCGTAGAGCCGACAGTTAATCTGGGTTCACCCCTCCACTTT	CASSVEPTVNLGSPLHF
few	NA	TRBV5-1	TRBJ2-5	TGCGCCAGCAGTAATCTGGCGAACATCCAAGAGACCCAGTACTTC	CASSNLANIQETQYF
NA	NA	TRBV9	TRBJ1-2	TGTGCCAGCAGCCCCACGGTGGTGGACTATGGCTACACCTTC	CASSPTVVDYGYTF
few	NA	TRBV3-1	TRBJ2-1	TGTGCCAGCAGTAGGGGCAGACGGTTCAATGAGCAGTTCTTC	CASSRGRRFNEQFF
NA	NA	TRBV4-2	TRBJ2-1	TGTGCCAGCAGCCAAGAGACAGGGCGGGACTACAATGAGCAGTTCTTC	CASSQETGRDYNEQFF
NA	TRBD1	TRBV28	TRBJ1-6	TGTGCCTGCTCTCGGGACAGACATAATTCACCCCTCCACTTT	CACSRDRHNSPLHF
NA	TRBD2	TRBV6-1	TRBJ2-5	TGTGCCAGCAGCTCGGCCGGGGGGGGAGGCGAGACCCAGTACTTC	CASSSAGGGGETQYF
many	TRBD2	TRBV7-2	TRBJ2-1	TGTGCCAGCAGCTTAGTAGCGGGGGGGTACAATGAGCAGTTCTTC	CASSLVAGGYNEQFF
few	NA	TRBV20-1	TRBJ1-4	TGCAGTGCTAGTAGGGGGAATTATGAAAAACTGTTTTTT	CSASRGNYEKLFF
few	TRBD1	TRBV7-2	TRBJ1-6	TGTGCCAGCAGCTCTCGGGGACAGATCTCCTATAATTCACCCCTCCACTTT	CASSSRGQISYNSPLHF
many	TRBD2	TRBV7-9	TRBJ2-1	TGTGCCAGCAGCCGAACTAGCGCTGCAAACAATGAGCAGTTCTTC	CASSRTSAANNEQFF